A single sample is the source of the 6 T cell receptor beta chains below, sequenced in a study of blood T cell repertoires in COVID-19. Sequenced by immunoSEQ multiplex PCR; TCRdb stores in-frame clones only, minus some. The sample carries over 130,000 clones, 70% to 80% recorded once. Sequenced input: peripheral blood. The receptor set was obtained from a woman aged 45 to 65 with active or convalescent COVID-19.

The CDR3 protein is CASIPWTGGFRGYTF. CDR3 DNA: TGTGCCAGCATCCCATGGACAGGGGGCTTTCGGGGCTACACCTTC. V usage is TRBV28 and J usage is TRBJ1-2; TRBD1 agrees at 11 bases. The CDR3 consists of 15 residues. CDR1 is MDHEN, CDR2 SYDVKM, per germline. V was pared by 7 bases and J by 8 bases, with 12 bases of the junction left unmatched.

The chain has TRBV19 and TRBJ2-1; 10 bases fit TRBD2. CDR3 size: 15 residues. The V and J ends lost 7 bases and 8 bases, in that order; junction bases with no gene match: 11. Germline V lookup: CDR1 LNHDA, CDR2 SQIVND (reference sequence). DNA for the CDR3: TGTGCCAGTACCCCTAGCGGGGGTTACTTCGATGAGCAGTTCTTC. This gives the protein CASTPSGGYFDEQFF.

This clone showed up many times. The rearrangement uses TRBV4-3 and TRBJ1-2; maybe TRBD1 (5 bases). V dropped 8 bases and J dropped 3 bases, with 13 bases sitting between them. The CDR3 length is 13 residues. CDR1 and CDR2 from the germline V gene are LGHNA and YSLEER. Here the CDR3 reads CASSRPGDYGYTF. CDR3 sequence (DNA): TGCGCCAGCTCCCGCCCGGGGGACTATGGCTACACCTTC.

Notes on this clone: Additional DNA sequences in this sample encode the identical CDR3. This chain links TRBV4-3 with TRBJ1-6, with D perhaps matching TRBD1 (6 bases). V shed 4 bases and J shed 8 bases, with 12 bases lying between them. Looked up from germline, CDR1 is LGHNA and CDR2 is YSLEER. The CDR3 contains 14 residues. This CDR3 is CASSPGVDDSPLHF. The CDR3 DNA follows: TGCGCCAGCAGCCCAGGGGTAGACGATTCACCCCTCCACTTT.

The chain combines TRBV2 with TRBJ2-2; D may be TRBD2 (6 bases). CDR3 size: 15 residues. V was clipped by 6 bases and J by 2 bases, with 13 bases between them. Germline loops: CDR1 SNHLY, CDR2 FYNNEI. Here the CDR3 reads CASREERANTGELFF. The CDR3 nucleotides read TGTGCCAGCAGAGAGGAGCGGGCCAACACCGGGGAGCTGTTTTTT.

The chain employs TRBV24-1 and TRBJ1-6; D gene unclear. Germline CDR1 reads KGHDR; CDR2 reads SFDVKD. The CDR3 has 14 residues. The ends were cut back, 5 bases at V and 6 bases at J, with 10 bases in the middle. CDR3 in DNA: TGTGCCACCAGTGTGGGCAGATCTAATTCACCCCTCCACTTT. Translating gives CATSVGRSNSPLHF.